This record covers a single T cell receptor beta chain. These data come from a study of patients and donors after allogeneic stem cell transplantation. TCRdb ran MiXCR on the RT-PCR reads and lists one entry per CDR3 protein. This sample has some 960,000 distinct CDR3 sequences, with approximately 19% found just once. Germline CDR1 and CDR2: MGHDK and SYGVNS. The length of the CDR3 is 12 residues. V lost 9 bases, J lost 8 bases, and 13 bases lay in between. Input material: blood, either unsorted or a sorted T cell fraction (not recorded which). V is TRBV25-1 and J is TRBJ1-4, with D unresolved. The clonotype comes from a human donor who was either an allogeneic HSCT recipient or a stem cell or donor lymphocyte infusion donor (not recorded which). It is not recorded whose cells these are; they may come from a transplant donor. As DNA, the CDR3 is TGTGCCAGGTCAAAACCGGGGGAAAAACTGTTTTTT. It is translated as CARSKPGEKLFF.